A single sample is the source of the 14 T cell receptor beta chains below, sequenced in a study of T cell clonotyping in hematopoietic cell transplantation. Data came from immunoSEQ multiplex PCR; TCRdb stores just in-frame clones and leaves some out. The repertoire holds roughly 9,100 clones, under 95% seen once, with 4.5% to 6% in the top ten. Specimen: PBMCs, collected 100 days after allogeneic stem cell transplant. The receptors stem from a male patient aged 45 to 59 who had an allogeneic stem cell transplant from a related donor, so T cells may come from the graft donor. Some clones in this sample may be carry-over from other donors' samples.

The genes are TRBV5-5 and TRBJ1-1; D call uncertain. Trimming pared 4 bases from V and 7 bases from J, leaving 8 bases between. In germline, CDR1 is SGHKS, CDR2 YYEKEE (reference sequence). The CDR3 sequence is 11 residues long. Here the CDR3 DNA reads TGTGCCAGCAGCGAGCTGTTTGAAGCTTTCTTT. Its translation is CASSELFEAFF.

The genes are TRBV5-1 and TRBJ2-5; TRBD1 agrees at 11 bases. This CDR3 is built from 18 residues. With V trimmed by 2 bases and J by 1 base, 10 bases remained unmatched. Germline V CDR1 and CDR2: SGHRS, YFSETQ. CDR3: CASSFTGTGGLSQETQYF. The CDR3 nucleotides are TGCGCCAGCAGCTTCACCGGGACAGGGGGGTTGTCCCAAGAGACCCAGTACTTC.

As concerns this clone: At one end, the junction sequence differs from germline, possibly due to a read error. V and J are TRBV19 and TRBJ1-5; unclear D gene. There are 14 residues in the CDR3. The V gene's germline CDR1 is LNHDA and CDR2 SQIVND (reference sequence). The CDR3 bases are TGTGCCAGTAGTATGTGGGGAAGGAATCAACCCCAGCATTTT. Protein sequence: CASSMWGRNQPQHF.

The rearrangement links TRBV29-1 to TRBJ1-2; the D gene is possibly TRBD1 (5 bases). From germline, CDR1 is SQVTM and CDR2 ANQGSEA. This CDR3 has 12 amino acids. V lost 6 bases and J 5 bases, leaving 13 bases between the germline ends. CDR3 sequence: CSVPDRGYGYTF. The CDR3 DNA sequence: TGCAGCGTCCCCGACAGAGGGTATGGCTACACCTTC.

This chain links TRBV2 with TRBJ1-2; D is perhaps TRBD1 (5 bases). The germline CDR1 and CDR2 sequences are SNHLY and FYNNEI. The CDR3 spans 14 residues. V lost 4 bases, J lost 9 bases, and 18 bases lay in between. The CDR3 protein is CASSVGVDYDSYTF. DNA of the CDR3: TGTGCCAGCAGTGTAGGGGTAGACTACGATAGCTACACCTTC.

Only one count was recorded for this clone. This rearrangement joins TRBV4-3 to TRBJ2-1; a possible D gene is TRBD1 (5 bases). Germline CDR1 and CDR2: LGHNA and YSLEER. The CDR3 is 21 amino acids. Trimming pared 1 base from V and 9 bases from J, leaving 34 bases between. CDR3 amino acids: CASSQGPAKDARVGRTSEQFF. The CDR3 DNA reads TGCGCCAGCAGCCAAGGCCCAGCTAAAGATGCCCGGGTCGGTCGGACAAGTGAGCAGTTCTTC.

The rearrangement links TRBV28 to TRBJ2-7, with TRBD1 matching over 7 bases. Trimming cost V 6 bases and J 3 bases; bases outside gene matches: 11. The CDR3 runs 15 residues. Germline assignment: CDR1 MDHEN and CDR2 SYDVKM. The CDR3 DNA follows: TGTGCCAGCAGACCCGACAGGGTCCCATTCTACGAGCAGTACTTC. Its protein is CASRPDRVPFYEQYF.

V and J are TRBV19 and TRBJ1-2; TRBD1 might be the D (6 bases). Germline values: CDR1 LNHDA, CDR2 SQIVND (reference sequence). Trimming shortened V by 7 bases and J by 2 bases, and 14 bases separated the two germline ends. The CDR3 is 14 amino acids. Written as DNA, the CDR3 is TGTGCCAGTACCAGAGGGGGGGTCAACTATGGCTACACCTTC. Its protein product is CASTRGGVNYGYTF.

This chain joins TRBV4-1 and TRBJ2-1, with 7 bases that match TRBD2. CDR3 length equals 14 residues. CDR1 is MGHRA, CDR2 YSYEKL, per germline. The J segment lost 8 bases and the V segment lost 4 bases, leaving 8 bases of the junction unmatched. The CDR3 nucleotides are TGCGCCAGCAGCCCGATCCGGGACTATGATGAGCAGTTCTTC. Its translation is CASSPIRDYDEQFF.

The chain links TRBV30 to TRBJ1-1; D is ambiguous. The CDR3 sequence is 14 residues long. V was clipped by 0 bases and J by 1 base, with 9 bases between them. Germline lookup yields CDR1 GTSNPN and CDR2 SVGIG (reference sequence). The CDR3 nucleotides are TGTGCCTGGAGTGTACTAGTCAAGAACACTGAAGCTTTCTTT. This gives the protein CAWSVLVKNTEAFF.

The chain uses TRBV19 and TRBJ1-2, with D hard to call. V lost 1 base, J lost 2 bases, and 8 bases lay in between. This CDR3 contains 14 residues. Germline CDR1 reads LNHDA; CDR2 reads SQIVND (reference sequence). The CDR3 nucleotides are TGTGCCAGTAGTATAGGCGGCCGCAACTATGGCTACACCTTC. Its protein is CASSIGGRNYGYTF.

The chain carries TRBV2 and TRBJ1-1; D ambiguous. The V gene lost 6 bases and the J gene lost 1 base, with 9 bases spanning the gap. Germline V gene sequence: CDR1 SNHLY, CDR2 FYNNEI. The CDR3 is 13 amino acids. CDR3: CASRVYGNTEAFF. Here the CDR3 DNA reads TGTGCCAGCAGGGTATACGGGAACACTGAAGCTTTCTTT.

The rearrangement joins TRBV28 to TRBJ2-7; the D gene is possibly TRBD1 (5 bases). The V end lost 3 bases, the J end lost 5 bases, and 14 bases lay between the germline ends. CDR1 is MDHEN, CDR2 SYDVKM, per germline. There are 14 residues in the CDR3. This CDR3 reads CASSFRLGADEQYF. In nucleotides, the CDR3 is TGTGCCAGCAGTTTTCGGCTAGGGGCGGACGAGCAGTACTTC.

V is TRBV7-9 and J is TRBJ2-1; D call uncertain. The CDR3 is 13 residues long. The V gene's germline CDR1 is SEHNR and CDR2 FQNEAQ (reference sequence). V was trimmed by 2 bases and J by 6 bases, leaving 8 bases between them. Here the CDR3 DNA reads TGTGCCAGCAGCTTAATCGGGCCCAATGAGCAGTTCTTC. Its translation: CASSLIGPNEQFF.